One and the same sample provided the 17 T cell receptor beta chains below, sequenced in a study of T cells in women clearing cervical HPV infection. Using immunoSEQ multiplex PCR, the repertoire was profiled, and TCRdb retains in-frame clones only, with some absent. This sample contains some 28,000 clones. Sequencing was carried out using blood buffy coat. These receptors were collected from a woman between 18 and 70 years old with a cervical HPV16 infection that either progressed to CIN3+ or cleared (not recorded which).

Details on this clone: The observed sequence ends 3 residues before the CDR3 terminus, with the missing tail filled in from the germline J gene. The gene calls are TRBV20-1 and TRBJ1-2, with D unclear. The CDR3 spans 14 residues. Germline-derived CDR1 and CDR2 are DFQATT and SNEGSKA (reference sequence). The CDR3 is CSARATGLGRGYTF. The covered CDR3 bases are TGCAGTGCTAGAGCCACGGGGTTAGGGCGCGGC.

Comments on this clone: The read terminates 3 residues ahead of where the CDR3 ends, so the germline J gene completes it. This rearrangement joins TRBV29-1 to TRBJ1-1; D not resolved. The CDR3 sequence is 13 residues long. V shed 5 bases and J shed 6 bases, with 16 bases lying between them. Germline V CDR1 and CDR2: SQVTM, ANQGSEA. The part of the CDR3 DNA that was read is TGCAGCGTTCACCCGCTGTCGGTGTCTGAA. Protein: CSVHPLSVSE. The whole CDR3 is CSVHPLSVSEAFF.

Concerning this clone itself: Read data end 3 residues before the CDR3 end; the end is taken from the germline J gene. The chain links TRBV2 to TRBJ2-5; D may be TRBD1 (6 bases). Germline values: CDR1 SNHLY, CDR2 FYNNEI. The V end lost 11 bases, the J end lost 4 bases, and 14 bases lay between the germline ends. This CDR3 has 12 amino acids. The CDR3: CAGGVGGETQYF. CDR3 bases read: TGTGCCGGTGGGGTAGGGGGAGAGACC.

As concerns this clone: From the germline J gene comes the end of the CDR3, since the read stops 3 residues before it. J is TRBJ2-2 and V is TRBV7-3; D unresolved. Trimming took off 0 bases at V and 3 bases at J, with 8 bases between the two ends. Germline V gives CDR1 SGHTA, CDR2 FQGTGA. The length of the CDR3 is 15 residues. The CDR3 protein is CASSLTPRDTGELFF. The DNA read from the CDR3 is TGTGCCAGCAGCTTAACCCCTAGAGACACCGGGGAG.

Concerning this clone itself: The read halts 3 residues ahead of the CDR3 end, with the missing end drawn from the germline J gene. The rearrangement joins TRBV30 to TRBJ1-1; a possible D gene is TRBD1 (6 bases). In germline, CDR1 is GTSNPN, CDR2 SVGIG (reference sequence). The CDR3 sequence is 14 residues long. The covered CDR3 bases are TGTGCCTGGAGTGTACGTGGGGGGGGCTCCCGG. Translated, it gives CAWSVRGGGSR. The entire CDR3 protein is CAWSVRGGGSRAFF.

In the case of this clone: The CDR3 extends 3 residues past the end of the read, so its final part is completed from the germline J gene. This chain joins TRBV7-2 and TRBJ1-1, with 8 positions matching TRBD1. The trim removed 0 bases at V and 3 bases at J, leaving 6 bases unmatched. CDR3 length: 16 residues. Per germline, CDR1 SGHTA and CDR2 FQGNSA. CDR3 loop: CASSLAGRGLDTEAFF. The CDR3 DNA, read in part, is TGTGCCAGCAGCTTAGCGGGCAGGGGGCTGGACACTGAA.

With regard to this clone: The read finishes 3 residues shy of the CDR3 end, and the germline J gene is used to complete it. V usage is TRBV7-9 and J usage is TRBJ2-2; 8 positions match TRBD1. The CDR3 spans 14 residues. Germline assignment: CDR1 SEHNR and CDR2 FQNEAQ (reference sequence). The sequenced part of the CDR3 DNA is TGTGCCAGCAGGGGGACAGGTGATAATTCACCG. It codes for CASRGTGDNSP. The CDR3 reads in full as CASRGTGDNSPLFF.

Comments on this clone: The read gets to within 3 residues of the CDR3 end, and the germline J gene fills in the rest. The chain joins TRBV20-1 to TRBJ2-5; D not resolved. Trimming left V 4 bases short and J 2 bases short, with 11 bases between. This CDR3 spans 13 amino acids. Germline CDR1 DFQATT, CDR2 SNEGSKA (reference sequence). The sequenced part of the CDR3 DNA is TGCAGTGCTAAGGGCACCTTACAAGAGACC. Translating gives CSAKGTLQET. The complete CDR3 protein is CSAKGTLQETQYF.

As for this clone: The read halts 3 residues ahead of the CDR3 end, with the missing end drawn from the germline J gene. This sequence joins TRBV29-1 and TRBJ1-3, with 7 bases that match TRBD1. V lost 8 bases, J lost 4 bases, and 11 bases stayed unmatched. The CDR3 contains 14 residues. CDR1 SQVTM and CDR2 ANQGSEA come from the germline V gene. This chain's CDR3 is CSFQARGKGNTIYF. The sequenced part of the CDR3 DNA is TGCAGCTTCCAGGCCAGGGGGAAAGGAAACACC. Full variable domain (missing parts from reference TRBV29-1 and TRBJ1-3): SAVISQKPSRDICQRGTSLTIQCQVDSQVTMMFWYRQQPGQSLTLIATANQGSEATYESGFVIDKFPISRPNLTFSTLTVSNMSPEDSSIYLCSFQARGKGNTIYFGEGSWLTVV.

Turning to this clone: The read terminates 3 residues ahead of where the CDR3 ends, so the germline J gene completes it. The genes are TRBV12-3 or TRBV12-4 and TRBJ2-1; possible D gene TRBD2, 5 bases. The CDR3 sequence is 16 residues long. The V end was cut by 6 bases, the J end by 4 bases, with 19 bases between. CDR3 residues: CASSLRGGPKYNEQFF. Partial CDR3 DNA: TGTGCCAGCAGCTTGCGCGGCGGGCCTAAATACAATGAG.

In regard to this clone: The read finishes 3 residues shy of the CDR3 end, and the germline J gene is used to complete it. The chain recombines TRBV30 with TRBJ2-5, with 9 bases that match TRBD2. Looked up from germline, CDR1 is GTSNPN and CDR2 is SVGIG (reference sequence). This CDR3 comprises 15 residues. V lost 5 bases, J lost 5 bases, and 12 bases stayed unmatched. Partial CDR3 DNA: TGTGCCTGGGGTCGTAGCGGGAGCCCCGGGGAGACC. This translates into CAWGRSGSPGET. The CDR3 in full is CAWGRSGSPGETQYF.

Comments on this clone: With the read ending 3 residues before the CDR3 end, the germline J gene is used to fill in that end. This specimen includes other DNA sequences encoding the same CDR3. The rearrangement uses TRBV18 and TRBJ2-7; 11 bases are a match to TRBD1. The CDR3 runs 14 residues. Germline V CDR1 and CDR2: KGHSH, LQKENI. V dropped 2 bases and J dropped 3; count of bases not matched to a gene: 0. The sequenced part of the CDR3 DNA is TGTGCCAGCTCACCAGGGACAGGGGGCTACGAG. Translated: CASSPGTGGYE. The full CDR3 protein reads CASSPGTGGYEQYF.

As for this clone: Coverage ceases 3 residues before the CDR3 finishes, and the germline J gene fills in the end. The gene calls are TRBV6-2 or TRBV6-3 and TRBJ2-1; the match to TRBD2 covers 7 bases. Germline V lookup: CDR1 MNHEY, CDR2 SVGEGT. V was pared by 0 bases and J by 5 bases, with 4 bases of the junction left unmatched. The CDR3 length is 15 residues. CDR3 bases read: TGTGCCAGCAGTTACTCGGGACTAAGAAACAATGAG. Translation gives CASSYSGLRNNE. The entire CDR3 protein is CASSYSGLRNNEQFF.

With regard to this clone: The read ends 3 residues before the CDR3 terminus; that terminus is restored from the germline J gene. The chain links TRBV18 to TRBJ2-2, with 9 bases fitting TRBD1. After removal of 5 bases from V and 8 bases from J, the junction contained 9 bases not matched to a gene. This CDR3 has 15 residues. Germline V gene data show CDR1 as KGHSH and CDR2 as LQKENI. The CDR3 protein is CASSSLGQGQGELFF. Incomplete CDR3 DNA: TGTGCCAGCTCAAGCCTGGGACAGGGACAAGGGGAG.

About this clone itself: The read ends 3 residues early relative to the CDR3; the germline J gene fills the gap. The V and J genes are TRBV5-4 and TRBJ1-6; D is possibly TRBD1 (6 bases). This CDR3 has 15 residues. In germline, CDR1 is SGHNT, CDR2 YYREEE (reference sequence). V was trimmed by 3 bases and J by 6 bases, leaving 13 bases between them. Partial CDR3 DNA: TGTGCCAGCAGCTGGACAGCGGCCCTTAATTCACCC. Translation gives CASSWTAALNSP. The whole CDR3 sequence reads CASSWTAALNSPLHF.

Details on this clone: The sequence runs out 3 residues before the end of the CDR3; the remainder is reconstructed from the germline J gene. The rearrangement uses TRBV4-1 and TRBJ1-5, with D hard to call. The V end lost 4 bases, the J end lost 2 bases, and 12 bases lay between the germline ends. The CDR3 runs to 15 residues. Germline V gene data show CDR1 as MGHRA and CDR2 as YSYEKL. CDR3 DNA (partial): TGCGCCAGCAGCCTTAATCCAGGTGGCAATCAGCCC. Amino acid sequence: CASSLNPGGNQP. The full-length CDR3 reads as CASSLNPGGNQPQHF.

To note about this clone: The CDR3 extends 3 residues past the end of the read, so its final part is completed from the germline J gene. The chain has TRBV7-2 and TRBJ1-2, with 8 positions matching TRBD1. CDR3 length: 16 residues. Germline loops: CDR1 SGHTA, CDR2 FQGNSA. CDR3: CASRLASPGQGTGYTF. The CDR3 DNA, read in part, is TGTGCAAGTCGCTTAGCCTCCCCAGGACAGGGTACCGGC.